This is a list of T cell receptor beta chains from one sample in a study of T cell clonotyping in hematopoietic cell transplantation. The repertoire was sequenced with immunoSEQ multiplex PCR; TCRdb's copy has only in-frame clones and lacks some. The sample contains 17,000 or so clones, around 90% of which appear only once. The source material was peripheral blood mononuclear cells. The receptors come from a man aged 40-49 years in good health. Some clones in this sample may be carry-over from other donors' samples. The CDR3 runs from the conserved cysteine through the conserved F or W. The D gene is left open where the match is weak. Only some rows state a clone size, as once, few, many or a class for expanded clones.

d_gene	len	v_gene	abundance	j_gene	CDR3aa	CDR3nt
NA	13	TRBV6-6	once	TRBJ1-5	CASSSPQGPPQHF	TGTGCCAGCAGCTCACCGCAAGGGCCGCCCCAGCATTTT
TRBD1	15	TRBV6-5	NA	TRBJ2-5	CASRSGTGFAETQYF	TGTGCCAGCAGATCCGGGACAGGGTTTGCAGAGACCCAGTACTTC
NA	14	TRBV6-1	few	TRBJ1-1	CASSETGTNTEAFF	TGTGCCAGCAGTGAGACGGGTACGAACACTGAAGCTTTCTTT
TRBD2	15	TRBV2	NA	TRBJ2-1	CASSDVGLAEPEQFF	TGTGCCAGCAGTGACGTAGGACTAGCGGAACCCGAGCAGTTCTTC
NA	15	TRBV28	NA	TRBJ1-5	CASSPSTGGDRPQHF	TGTGCCAGCAGTCCGTCGACAGGAGGGGATCGGCCCCAGCATTTT
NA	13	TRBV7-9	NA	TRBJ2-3	CASRLEQGPMRYF	TGTGCCAGCAGACTTGAACAGGGCCCAATGCGGTATTTT
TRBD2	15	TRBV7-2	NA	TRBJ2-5	CASSRTSGSGETQYF	TGTGCCAGCAGCCGGACTAGCGGGAGTGGAGAGACCCAGTACTTC
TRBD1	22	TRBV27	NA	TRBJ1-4	CASSRSRLSGQGSTAFREKLFF	TGTGCCAGCAGCCGATCTCGTCTTTCGGGACAGGGATCGACGGCCTTTCGGGAAAAACTGTTTTTT
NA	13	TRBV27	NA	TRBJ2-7	CASKGGAAYEQYF	TGTGCCTCGAAGGGGGGAGCAGCTTACGAGCAGTACTTC
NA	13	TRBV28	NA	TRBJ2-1	CASSSLRRREQFF	TGTGCCAGCAGTTCCCTTAGGCGTAGGGAGCAGTTCTTC
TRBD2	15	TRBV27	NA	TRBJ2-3	CASSLAGGQWDTQYF	TGTGCCAGCAGCCTAGCGGGGGGGCAGTGGGATACGCAGTATTTT
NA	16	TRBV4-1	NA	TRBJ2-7	CASSQGEYLPAYEQYF	TGCGCCAGCAGCCAAGGCGAGTACTTACCAGCCTACGAGCAGTACTTC
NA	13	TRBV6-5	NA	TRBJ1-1	CATTRGGNTEAFF	TGTGCCACTACTAGAGGAGGGAACACTGAAGCTTTCTTT
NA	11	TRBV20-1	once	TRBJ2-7	CSVRGADEQYF	TGCAGTGTGAGGGGGGCCGACGAGCAGTACTTC
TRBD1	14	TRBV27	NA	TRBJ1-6	CASSIQGVHSPLHF	TGTGCCAGCAGTATACAGGGGGTGCATTCACCCCTCCACTTT
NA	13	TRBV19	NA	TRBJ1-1	CASNGQKNAEAFF	TGTGCCAGTAATGGACAAAAAAACGCTGAAGCTTTCTTT
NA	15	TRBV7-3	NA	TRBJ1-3	CASSLTRDSGNTIYF	TGTGCCAGCAGCTTAACGAGGGACTCTGGAAACACCATATATTTT
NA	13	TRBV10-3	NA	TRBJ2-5	CAIGGATMETQYF	TGTGCCATCGGGGGGGCTACCATGGAGACCCAGTACTTC
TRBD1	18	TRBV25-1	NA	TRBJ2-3	CASRPGQGFPASTDTQYF	TGTGCCAGCAGACCGGGACAGGGGTTCCCTGCCAGCACAGATACGCAGTATTTT
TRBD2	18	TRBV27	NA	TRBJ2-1	CASSLPLLAGGRMGEQFF	TGTGCCAGCAGTTTACCTCTACTAGCGGGGGGCAGGATGGGTGAGCAGTTCTTC
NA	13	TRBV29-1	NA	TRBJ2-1	CSVESSSYNEQFF	TGCAGCGTTGAATCCAGCTCCTACAATGAGCAGTTCTTC
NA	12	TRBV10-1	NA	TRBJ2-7	CASRDYSYEQYF	TGCGCCAGCAGGGACTACTCCTACGAGCAGTACTTC
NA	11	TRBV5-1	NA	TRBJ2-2	CASSWGGELFF	TGCGCCAGCAGCTGGGGCGGGGAGCTGTTTTTT
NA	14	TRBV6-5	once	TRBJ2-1	CASSYRGIYNEQFF	TGTGCCAGCAGTTACCGCGGGATCTACAATGAGCAGTTCTTC
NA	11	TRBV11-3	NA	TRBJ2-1	CASSLDNEQFF	TGTGCCAGCAGCTTGGACAATGAGCAGTTCTTC
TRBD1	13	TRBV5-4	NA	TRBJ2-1	CASSPGTGNEQFF	TGTGCCAGCAGCCCGGGGACAGGCAATGAGCAGTTCTTC
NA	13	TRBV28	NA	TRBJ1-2	CASHSTSNYGYTF	TGTGCCAGCCACTCGACAAGTAACTATGGCTACACCTTC
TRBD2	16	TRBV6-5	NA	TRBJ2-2	CASSFLLAGITGELFF	TGTGCCAGCAGTTTTTTACTAGCGGGAATCACCGGGGAGCTGTTTTTT
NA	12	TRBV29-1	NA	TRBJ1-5	CSVGGRDQPQHF	TGCAGCGTTGGGGGGCGAGATCAGCCCCAGCATTTT
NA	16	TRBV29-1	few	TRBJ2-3	CSVEGGSGRGTDTQYF	TGCAGCGTTGAAGGCGGATCAGGACGGGGCACAGATACGCAGTATTTT
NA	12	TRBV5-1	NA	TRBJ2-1	CASSLELGEQFF	TGCGCCAGCAGCTTGGAGCTTGGTGAGCAGTTCTTC